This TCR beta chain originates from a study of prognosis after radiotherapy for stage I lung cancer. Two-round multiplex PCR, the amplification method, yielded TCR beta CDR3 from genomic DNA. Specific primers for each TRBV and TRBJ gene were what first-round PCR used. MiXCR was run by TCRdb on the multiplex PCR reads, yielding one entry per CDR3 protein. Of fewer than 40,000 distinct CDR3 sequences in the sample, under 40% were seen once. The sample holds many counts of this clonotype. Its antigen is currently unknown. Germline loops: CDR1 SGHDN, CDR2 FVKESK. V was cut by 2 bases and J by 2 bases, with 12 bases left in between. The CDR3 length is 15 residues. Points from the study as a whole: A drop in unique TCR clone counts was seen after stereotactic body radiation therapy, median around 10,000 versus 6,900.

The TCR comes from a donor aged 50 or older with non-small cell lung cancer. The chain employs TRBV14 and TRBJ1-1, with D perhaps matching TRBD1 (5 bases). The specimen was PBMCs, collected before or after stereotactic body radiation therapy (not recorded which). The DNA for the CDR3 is TGTGCCAGCAGCCAAATTCAGGGTGCCAACACTGAAGCTTTCTTT. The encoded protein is CASSQIQGANTEAFF.